The present TCR beta chain was sequenced within a study of PD-1 blockade in classical Hodgkin lymphoma. To note about this clone: Its antigen remains unknown.

The table came from immunoSEQ multiplex PCR; TCRdb's copy has only in-frame clones and leaves some out. The table has roughly 56,000 clones, roughly nine tenths seen once; the top ten hold about 8.3%. Time point meaning: cycle 4 day 1 (C4D1), after 5 to 7 weeks of nivolumab. All patients relapsed after autologous stem cell transplantation, and brentuximab vedotin exposure varied. The germline gives CDR1 MDHEN, CDR2 SYDVKM. This CDR3 has 14 amino acids. V lost 8 bases and J lost 1; bases outside the gene matches: 4. Study-level points and caveats: It was reported that newly diagnosed patients had less baseline TCR diversity than healthy donors.

J is TRBJ2-4 and V is TRBV28; 8 positions match TRBD1. This receptor was identified in a human donor with classical Hodgkin lymphoma. This material consisted of peripheral blood mononuclear cells (PBMCs), taken before the fourth cycle of nivolumab. For the CDR3, the DNA is TGTGCCAGCGGACAGGGTTTGGCCAAAAACATTCAGTACTTC. This sequence encodes CASGQGLAKNIQYF. Full variable domain (remainder filled in from reference TRBV28 and TRBJ2-4): DVKVTQSSRYLVKRTGEKVFLECVQDMDHENMFWYRQDPGLGLRLIYFSYDVKMKEKGDIPEGYSVSREKKERFSLILESASTNQTSMYLCASGQGLAKNIQYFGAGTRLSVL.